The subject of this entry is one T cell receptor (beta chain). Its antigen is not identified. The V gene lost 0 bases and the J gene lost 0 bases, with 7 bases spanning the gap. This CDR3 comprises 16 residues. The V gene's germline CDR1 is SGDLS and CDR2 YYNGEE. This sample was included in a study of cytomegalovirus exposure and HLA in healthy donors. The study, taken as a whole, reports: Later work associated fewer than 20,000 TCR beta sequences with HLA alleles at 0.05 false discovery rate. About 90% or about 30% of the time was how often most TCR beta V segments were productive, according to an earlier analysis. Presence/absence analyses supposed approximately even sequencing depth among donors.

The PCR contained 60 Vbeta and 13 Jbeta primers. Sequencing was performed with immunoSEQ multiplex PCR; in TCRdb, only in-frame clones are kept and a portion is missing. The sample contains fewer than 300,000 clones, roughly 80% of which appear only once. The gene calls are TRBV9 and TRBJ2-6; D not resolved. The TCR originated in a girl aged 2 to 10 in good health and CMV-seronegative. The sequencing sample was made of PBMCs. CDR3 protein: CASSVEPFSGANVLTF. The CDR3 DNA reads as TGTGCCAGCAGCGTAGAGCCCTTCTCTGGGGCCAACGTCCTGACTTTC.